This T cell receptor beta chain was retrieved from a study of blood T cells in healthy people across ages. It was with a sample-barcoded 5' primer and a J-beta primer mix that a second PCR of about 6 to 12 cycles was run. Tagging of each cDNA molecule was performed by a template-switch adaptor with 12 random nucleotides. TCRdb redid the calling of the 5' RACE reads with MiXCR, one entry per CDR3 protein. The sample has 850,000 to 1,300,000 distinct CDR3 sequences, under 55% seen once; the top ten hold under 20%. This clonotype has more than one count but fewer than ten. One junction end does not reproduce the germline sequence, and a read error may be involved. This CDR3 is 15 amino acids long. The germline V gene has CDR1 SGHRS and CDR2 YFSETQ.

Sequencing was performed on blood. The source is a woman aged 55 to 70 in good health. V and J are TRBV5-1 and TRBJ2-1, with D maybe TRBD2 (6 bases). The CDR3 DNA reads TGTGCCAGCACCCGTGCGGGGAGCTCCTACAATGAGCAGTTCTTC. Its protein product is CASTRAGSSYNEQFF.